The entry that follows covers one T cell receptor (beta chain) sequence. Trimming removed 3 bases from V and 7 bases from J; junction bases left unmatched: 0. This CDR3 has 14 residues. In germline, CDR1 is MNHEY, CDR2 SMNVEV (reference sequence). Followed longitudinally, the Seattle patients had been enrolled during active infection. The entry originates in a study of blood T cell repertoires in COVID-19. Looking at the study overall: Material from acute and convalescent COVID-19 was sourced from the United States, Italy and Spain. In each case, the material was cDNA or gDNA derived from T cells, B-cell-depleted T cells, or PBMCs.

In the original analysis: Reference gene primer amplification yielded estimated nucleated cell counts. Sequenced by immunoSEQ multiplex PCR; TCRdb stores in-frame clones only, minus some. V, J and clone size reflect that table, while D and trimming were determined from the DNA. The data contain 200,000 to 250,000 clones, 70% to 85% of them singletons. The rearrangement joins TRBV27 to TRBJ2-1, with TRBD2 matching over 13 bases. This receptor was taken from a woman aged 80 or older with COVID-19, enrolled during active disease. The sequenced material came from peripheral blood. CDR3 residues: CASSLTSGRNEQFF. In DNA form, the CDR3 reads TGTGCCAGCAGTTTGACTAGCGGGAGGAATGAGCAGTTCTTC.